These 13 T cell receptor beta chains originate from one sample sequenced in a study of cytomegalovirus exposure and HLA in healthy donors. PCR primers comprised 60 Vbeta and 13 Jbeta primers. The data were produced by immunoSEQ multiplex PCR, yet TCRdb's version contains in-frame clones alone and is incomplete. In the table there are under 90,000 clones, about 80% of which are singletons. Sequencing was carried out using PBMCs. These receptors all come from a man between 50 and 59 years old in good health and CMV-seropositive.

The chain has TRBV27 and TRBJ2-1; 15 bases fit TRBD2. CDR1 and CDR2 (germline): MNHEY, SMNVEV (reference sequence). Trimming took 6 bases from V and 3 from J; bases not matched to a gene: 9. This CDR3 is 18 amino acids long. The CDR3 is CASRQGLAGGIVYNEQFF. CDR3 sequence (DNA): TGTGCCAGCAGACAAGGACTAGCGGGAGGGATCGTCTACAATGAGCAGTTCTTC.

The chain uses TRBV15 and TRBJ1-6; tentative D call: TRBD1 (5 bases). The CDR3 contains 15 residues. Looked up from germline, CDR1 is LNHNV and CDR2 is YYDKDF (reference sequence). Deletions cut 3 bases from V and 5 bases from J, with 11 bases between. CDR3 region: CATSRDNTDNSPLHF. The CDR3 nucleotides are TGTGCCACCAGCAGGGACAACACAGATAATTCACCCCTCCACTTT.

This clone has a single count. V usage is TRBV27 and J usage is TRBJ2-5; TRBD2 matches at 10 bases. Gene TRBJ2-7 matches the end of the DNA better, so the J call may be wrong. Germline-derived CDR1 and CDR2 are MNHEY and SMNVEV (reference sequence). There are 16 residues in the CDR3. This CDR3 is CASSLSGLAASYEQYF. The CDR3 bases are TGTGCCAGCAGTTTATCCGGACTAGCGGCCTCCTACGAGCAGTACTTC.

The chain couples TRBV6-6 to TRBJ2-7, with TRBD1 as a possible D gene (6 bases). The V gene lost 7 bases and the J gene lost 2 bases, with 12 bases spanning the gap. The CDR3 extends over 13 amino acids. The germline V gene has CDR1 MNHNY and CDR2 SVGAGI (reference sequence). This CDR3 is CASKNGTTYEQYF. The CDR3 coding sequence is TGTGCCAGCAAAAACGGGACAACCTACGAGCAGTACTTC.

In the case of this clone: This specimen includes other DNA sequences encoding the same CDR3. V is TRBV5-1 and J is TRBJ1-2; the match to TRBD1 covers 8 bases. This CDR3 has 14 amino acids. Germline V lookup: CDR1 SGHRS, CDR2 YFSETQ. The ends lost 7 bases at V and 2 bases at J; junction bases unmatched: 7. The chain's CDR3 is CASYPGTGNYGYTF. CDR3 in DNA: TGCGCCAGCTATCCCGGGACAGGCAACTATGGCTACACCTTC.

The rearrangement uses TRBV7-2 and TRBJ2-5, with 11 bases aligning to TRBD2. Germline V gene sequence: CDR1 SGHTA, CDR2 FQGNSA. The length of the CDR3 is 16 residues. J lost 5 bases, V lost 2 bases, and 7 bases had no gene match. The CDR3 here is CASSLTASGRMETQYF. CDR3 DNA: TGTGCCAGCAGCTTAACGGCTAGCGGGAGGATGGAGACCCAGTACTTC. Full variable domain (missing parts from reference TRBV7-2 and TRBJ2-5): GAGVSQSPSNKVTEKGKDVELRCDPISGHTALYWYRQSLGQGLEFLIYFQGNSAPDKSGLPSDRFSAERTGGSVSTLTIQRTQQEDSAVYLCASSLTASGRMETQYFGPGTRLLVL.

The DNA of the CDR3 is TGTGCCACCAGAAAAGACAGGGATGACGGCACTGAAGCTTTCTTT. Amino acids: CATRKDRDDGTEAFF. The chain has TRBV5-6 and TRBJ1-1; 7 bases fit TRBD1. CDR1 and CDR2 (germline): SGHDT, YYEEEE. The CDR3 length is 15 residues. V gave up 9 bases and J gave up 4 bases; unmatched junction bases: 15.

This rearrangement joins TRBV6-5 to TRBJ2-7, with a possible D match to TRBD1 (6 bases). Trimming shortened V by 2 bases and J by 2 bases, and 16 bases separated the two germline ends. Germline V gene data show CDR1 as MNHEY and CDR2 as SVGAGI. This CDR3 region has 16 residues. CDR3 DNA sequence: TGTGCCAGCAGTTACGGACCGACAGGCTCGACCTACGAGCAGTACTTC. As protein: CASSYGPTGSTYEQYF.

The rearrangement uses TRBV4-1 and TRBJ2-2; D remains ambiguous. The CDR3 totals 16 residues. V shed 4 bases and J shed 2 bases, with 14 bases lying between them. Per the germline V gene, CDR1 is MGHRA and CDR2 is YSYEKL. Here the CDR3 DNA reads TGCGCCAGCAGCCTCGTTGACTTTTCTAACACCGGGGAGCTGTTTTTT. Translating it yields CASSLVDFSNTGELFF.

The gene calls are TRBV7-2 and TRBJ2-1; tentatively, D is TRBD1 (5 bases). Trimming left V 5 bases short and J 9 bases short, with 11 bases between. CDR3 size: 12 residues. The germline V gene encodes CDR1 SGHTA and CDR2 FQGNSA. The CDR3 loop is CASSQGRVEQFF. CDR3 sequence (DNA): TGTGCCAGCAGCCAGGGTCGGGTTGAGCAGTTCTTC.

This clone appeared once. The chain links TRBV25-1 to TRBJ2-1; 7 bases fit TRBD2. Germline values: CDR1 MGHDK, CDR2 SYGVNS. V trimming: 4 bases; J trimming: 10 bases; junction bases outside the gene matches: 4. The CDR3 loop spans 12 amino acids. The CDR3 region is CASSVGRGEQFF. For the CDR3, the DNA is TGTGCCAGCAGTGTGGGGAGGGGCGAGCAGTTCTTC.

The V and J genes are TRBV29-1 and TRBJ1-1, with D maybe TRBD1 (5 bases). Germline V gives CDR1 SQVTM, CDR2 ANQGSEA. CDR3 length equals 15 residues. Trimming took off 6 bases at V and 0 bases at J, with 17 bases between the two ends. DNA for the CDR3: TGCAGCGTGGGGGAGGATCCCGTGATGAACACTGAAGCTTTCTTT. Residues: CSVGEDPVMNTEAFF.

The V call is TRBV19, the J call TRBJ2-1; 10 positions match TRBD2. The length of the CDR3 is 16 residues. The germline gives CDR1 LNHDA, CDR2 SQIVND (reference sequence). The V segment lost 8 bases and the J segment 0 bases; nucleotides outside the gene matches: 7. The CDR3 bases are TGTGCCAGTGGTTTAAGGACTAGCGGCTCCTACAATGAGCAGTTCTTC. This translates into CASGLRTSGSYNEQFF. The whole variable domain, remainder taken from reference TRBV19 and TRBJ2-1, is DGGITQSPKYLFRKEGQNVTLSCEQNLNHDAMYWYRQDPGQGLRLIYYSQIVNDFQKGDIAEGYSVSREKKESFPLTVTSAQKNPTAFYLCASGLRTSGSYNEQFFGPGTRLTVL.